This T cell receptor beta chain appears in the sequencing data of a study of T-cell reconstitution after alpha-beta-depleted transplantation in children. Library preparation (for TCRbeta) was performed with unique molecular identifiers. Each CDR3 protein is one row after TCRdb ran MiXCR on the PCR reads. The data contain 200,000 to 250,000 distinct CDR3 sequences, approximately 8.4% of them singletons. Study outcomes and limitations: Most T-cell counts and diversity one year after the transplant came from T cells that were newly produced.

Concerning this clonotype: As yet, its antigen is unknown.

This sequence originates from a male patient between 2 and 10 years old who had a stem cell transplant for acute myeloid leukemia, so the T cells may come from the graft donor. This material consisted of PBMCs, mostly from graft donor cells, taken 360 days after TCRalphabeta/CD19-depleted stem cell transplant.

This CDR3 is CASSLLPIMNTEAFF. For the CDR3, the DNA is TGTGCCAGCAGCCTCCTGCCAATCATGAACACTGAAGCTTTCTTT. V is TRBV28 and J is TRBJ1-1; D unresolved. V was clipped by 6 bases and J by 0 bases, with 14 bases between them. The CDR3 runs to 15 residues. Germline CDR1 is MDHEN and CDR2 is SYDVKM.